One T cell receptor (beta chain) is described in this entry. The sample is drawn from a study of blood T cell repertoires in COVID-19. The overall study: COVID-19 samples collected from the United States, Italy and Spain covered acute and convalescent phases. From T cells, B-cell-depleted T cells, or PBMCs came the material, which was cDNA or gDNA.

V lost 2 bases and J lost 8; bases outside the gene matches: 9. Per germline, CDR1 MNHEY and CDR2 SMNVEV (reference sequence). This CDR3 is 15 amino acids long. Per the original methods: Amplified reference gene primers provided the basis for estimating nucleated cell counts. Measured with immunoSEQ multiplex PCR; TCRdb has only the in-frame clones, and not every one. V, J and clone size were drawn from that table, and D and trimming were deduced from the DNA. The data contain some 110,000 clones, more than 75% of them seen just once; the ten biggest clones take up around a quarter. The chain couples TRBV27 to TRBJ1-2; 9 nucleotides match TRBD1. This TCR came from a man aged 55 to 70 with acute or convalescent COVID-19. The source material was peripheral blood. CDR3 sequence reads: CASSLQTGGVTGYTF. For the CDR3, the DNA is TGTGCCAGCAGTTTACAGACAGGGGGGGTGACGGGCTACACCTTC.